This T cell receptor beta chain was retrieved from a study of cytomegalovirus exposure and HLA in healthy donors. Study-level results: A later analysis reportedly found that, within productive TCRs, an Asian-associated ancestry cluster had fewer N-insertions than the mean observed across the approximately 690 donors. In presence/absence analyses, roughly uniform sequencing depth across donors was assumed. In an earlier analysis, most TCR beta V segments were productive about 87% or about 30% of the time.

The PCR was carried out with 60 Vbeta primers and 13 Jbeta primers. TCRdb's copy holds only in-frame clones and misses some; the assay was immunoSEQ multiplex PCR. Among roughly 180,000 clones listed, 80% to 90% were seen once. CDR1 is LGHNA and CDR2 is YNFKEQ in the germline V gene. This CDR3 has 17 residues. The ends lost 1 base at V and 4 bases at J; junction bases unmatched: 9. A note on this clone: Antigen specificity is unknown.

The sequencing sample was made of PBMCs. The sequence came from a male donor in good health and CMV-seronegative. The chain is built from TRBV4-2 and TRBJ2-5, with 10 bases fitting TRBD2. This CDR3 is CASSQGVKREGVETQYF. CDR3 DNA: TGTGCCAGCAGCCAAGGTGTCAAGCGGGAGGGCGTAGAGACCCAGTACTTC.